The source of this T cell receptor beta chain is a study of CD8 T cells in Susac syndrome. Overall study: Patients with Susac syndrome were therapy-naive, on corticosteroids, or on intravenous immunoglobulin alone at the time that blood was drawn. Whole-study results and caveats: Within Susac syndrome CD4+ T cell repertoires, clonal expansion was not evident.

Random hexamers were used to reverse transcribe roughly 0.45 to 1 ug of RNA. Each CDR3 protein gets one entry after TCRdb re-called the immunoSEQ multiplex PCR reads with MiXCR. The profile shows roughly 200,000 distinct CDR3 sequences, 91% of them singletons. A remark on this clonotype: Its antigen is still unknown.

Peripheral blood CD8+ and CD4+ T cells were profiled by TCR beta sequencing. Sequenced material: CD4+ T cells from PBMCs. The receptor was isolated from a human donor with Susac syndrome.

CDR3 nucleotide sequence: TGTGCCAGCAGCACCGACAGGTTTTATGGCTACACCTTC. It is translated as CASSTDRFYGYTF. The chain combines TRBV5-4 with TRBJ1-2; a possible D gene is TRBD1 (6 bases). The germline V gene has CDR1 SGHNT and CDR2 YYREEE (reference sequence). CDR3 size: 13 residues. V was clipped by 4 bases and J by 5 bases, with 12 bases between them.